One sample yielded the 16 T cell receptor beta chains listed below, sequenced in a study of T-cell memory formation after mild COVID-19. One entry per CDR3 protein, called by TCRdb with MiXCR from the 5' RACE reads. This sample carries 110,000 or so distinct CDR3 sequences, 20% to 25% of them seen once, and the ten largest clones take about 38%. What was sequenced was PBMCs or a T cell subset sorted from them (not recorded which). The origin of the receptors is a man between 18 and 35 years old who had mild COVID-19 (a few samples of this study predate the infection). Cell type and time point are not known.

This chain uses TRBV4-2 with TRBJ1-5, with D unresolved. The V end was cut by 0 bases, the J end by 3 bases, with 9 bases between. The CDR3 totals 15 residues. CDR1 and CDR2 (germline): LGHNA, YNFKEQ. CDR3 nucleotides: TGTGCCAGCAGCCAAGATAAAGGCCCCAATCAGCCCCAGCATTTT. Translated, it gives CASSQDKGPNQPQHF.

This clonotype has only a few counts. The rearrangement joins TRBV4-1 to TRBJ2-1; no definite D call. Germline CDR1 MGHRA, CDR2 YSYEKL. Trimming cost V 0 bases and J 8 bases, with 14 bases left between them. The CDR3 totals 15 residues. CDR3 nucleotide sequence: TGCGCCAGCAGCCAAGAGGGCCAGGTAGTAGATGAGCAGTTCTTC. The encoded protein is CASSQEGQVVDEQFF.

This clonotype came up once. The V and J genes are TRBV11-2 and TRBJ1-3; D is perhaps TRBD1 (6 bases). Trimming took 1 base from V and 0 from J, leaving 10 bases between them. This CDR3 region has 16 residues. In germline, CDR1 is SGHAT, CDR2 FQNNGV. This CDR3 is CASSLGGGLSGNTIYF. CDR3 bases: TGTGCCAGCAGCTTAGGCGGGGGCCTCTCTGGAAACACCATATATTTT.

This sequence joins TRBV5-1 and TRBJ2-5; a weak D match, TRBD1 (6 bases). V lost 5 bases, J lost 1 base, and 15 bases lay in between. Germline V gene data show CDR1 as SGHRS and CDR2 as YFSETQ. CDR3 length: 15 amino acids. The DNA for the CDR3 is TGCGCCAGCAGTATTCTCAGGGGATCCCAAGAGACCCAGTACTTC. Its translation is CASSILRGSQETQYF.

The chain has TRBV29-1 and TRBJ1-4; no reliable D call. Trimming left V 3 bases short and J 0 bases short, with 5 bases between. CDR1 and CDR2 (germline): SQVTM, ANQGSEA. This CDR3 has 13 residues. DNA for the CDR3: TGCAGCGTTGACGGACCAACTAATGAAAAACTGTTTTTT. The encoded protein is CSVDGPTNEKLFF.

A few counts support this clonotype. The chain recombines TRBV7-2 with TRBJ1-5; D gene ambiguous. Germline loops: CDR1 SGHTA, CDR2 FQGNSA. The CDR3 loop spans 16 amino acids. Trimming shortened V by 4 bases and J by 3 bases, and 16 bases separated the two germline ends. As DNA, the CDR3 is TGTGCCAGCAGCTCCGGACCCTCAATCGTCAATCAGCCCCAGCATTTT. The encoded protein is CASSSGPSIVNQPQHF.

The chain employs TRBV6-1 and TRBJ2-1; 8 nucleotides line up with TRBD1. V was pared by 6 bases and J by 4 bases, with 11 bases of the junction left unmatched. Germline V gene lookup returns CDR1 MNHNS and CDR2 SASEGT. The CDR3 sequence is 16 residues long. Here the CDR3 reads CASRGSDRGNYNEQFF. Written as DNA, the CDR3 is TGTGCCAGCAGGGGATCCGACAGGGGCAATTACAATGAGCAGTTCTTC.

The J gene is TRBJ1-2, the V gene TRBV12-3 or TRBV12-4; D ambiguous. The CDR3 covers 13 residues. V was cut by 2 bases and J by 6 bases, with 10 bases left in between. Here the CDR3 reads CASSLSPSDGYTF. CDR3 bases: TGTGCCAGCAGTTTATCGCCGAGCGATGGCTACACCTTC.

V is TRBV12-3 or TRBV12-4 and J is TRBJ1-5; D gene unclear. The V and J ends lost 2 bases and 6 bases respectively, with 14 bases between them. This CDR3 has 15 residues. CDR3: CASSLWIASGQPQHF. Written as DNA, the CDR3 is TGTGCCAGCAGTTTATGGATAGCGTCGGGTCAGCCCCAGCATTTT.

This clonotype was picked up a small number of times. The chain recombines TRBV10-2 with TRBJ2-5; possible D gene TRBD2, 7 bases. V dropped 3 bases and J dropped 1 base, with 12 bases sitting between them. Per germline, CDR1 WSHSY and CDR2 SAAADI. The CDR3 is 15 residues long. The CDR3: CASSEGGGLQETQYF. The CDR3 coding sequence is TGCGCCAGCAGTGAAGGCGGGGGCCTCCAAGAGACCCAGTACTTC.

This chain uses TRBV27 with TRBJ1-2, with D hard to call. Germline V gives CDR1 MNHEY, CDR2 SMNVEV (reference sequence). The germline V and J ends were trimmed by 5 bases and 6 bases, with 19 bases remaining between them. This CDR3 has 15 amino acids. This CDR3 reads CASSRGPGPAHGYTF. The CDR3 coding sequence is TGTGCCAGCAGTAGAGGCCCCGGGCCCGCGCATGGCTACACCTTC.

The chain links TRBV4-1 to TRBJ2-3; 7 positions agree with TRBD2. V dropped 3 bases and J dropped 2; count of bases not matched to a gene: 11. This CDR3 has 17 residues. Germline V gene data show CDR1 as MGHRA and CDR2 as YSYEKL. The CDR3 loop is CASSQDQRGGFTDTQYF. CDR3 DNA: TGCGCCAGCAGCCAGGATCAGCGGGGAGGATTCACAGATACGCAGTATTTT.

The rearrangement joins TRBV27 to TRBJ2-3; D remains ambiguous. The V and J ends lost 6 bases and 6 bases respectively, with 10 bases between them. CDR3 length: 12 amino acids. The V gene's germline CDR1 is MNHEY and CDR2 SMNVEV (reference sequence). CDR3 in DNA: TGTGCCAGCAGGACGAGTCCTGATACGCAGTATTTT. This encodes CASRTSPDTQYF.

In its sample, this clonotype was seen many times. The V gene is TRBV12-3 or TRBV12-4, the J gene TRBJ1-5; perhaps TRBD1 as D (5 bases). The CDR3 loop spans 15 amino acids. The V and J ends lost 1 base and 3 bases respectively, with 10 bases between them. The CDR3 DNA is TGTGCCAGCAGTTTAGTTCTACAGGACAATCAGCCCCAGCATTTT. As protein: CASSLVLQDNQPQHF.

The sample holds many counts of this clonotype. V gene TRBV7-2 combines with J gene TRBJ2-1; tentative D call: TRBD1 (6 bases). V shed 0 bases and J shed 4 bases, with 7 bases lying between them. From germline, CDR1 is SGHTA and CDR2 FQGNSA. The CDR3 runs to 14 residues. The CDR3 spells CASSLAGAYNEQFF. In nucleotides, the CDR3 is TGTGCCAGCAGCTTAGCGGGGGCTTACAATGAGCAGTTCTTC.

The chain links TRBV4-2 to TRBJ1-2; D may be TRBD1 (5 bases). The CDR3 sequence is 17 residues long. Trimming removed 4 bases from V and 5 bases from J, with 23 bases in between. CDR1 is LGHNA, CDR2 YNFKEQ, per germline. This CDR3 reads CASSPFLMQGPLYGYTF. The CDR3 DNA follows: TGTGCCAGCAGCCCCTTTTTGATGCAGGGTCCCCTTTATGGCTACACCTTC.